By proportion, the clone carrying this T cell receptor beta chain is medium-sized. This sample is drawn from a study of patients and donors after allogeneic stem cell transplantation. The CDR3 is 16 amino acids. TCRdb passed the RT-PCR reads through MiXCR, listing each CDR3 protein once. Among 11,000 or so distinct CDR3 sequences listed, roughly 24% were seen once. The specimen was blood, either unsorted or a sorted T cell fraction (not recorded which). The rearrangement uses TRBV3-2 and TRBJ2-1; the table's TRBD1 call for D was not verified on the DNA. TRBV3-2 represents a pseudogene. The clonotype originates from a human donor who was either an allogeneic HSCT recipient or a stem cell or donor lymphocyte infusion donor (not recorded which). It is not recorded whose cells these are; they may come from a transplant donor. The CDR3 DNA follows: TGTGCCAGCAGCCAAGACCGGCGGGGGCAAAATAATGAGCAGTTCTTC. Translated, it gives CASSQDRRGQNNEQFF.